This entry lists 24 T cell receptor beta chains sequenced from one sample in a study of human T cells and chemical hapten exposure. TCRdb re-analysed the RACE reads in MiXCR, keeping a single row per CDR3 protein. The sample includes about 82,000 distinct CDR3 sequences, roughly 13% seen only once; the top ten take approximately 5.2%. Time point defined: patch test 3, about 24 weeks after DPC sensitization. As to treatment: therapeutic diphenylcyclopropenone sensitization with weekly scalp DPC. Material: whole blood, obtained in connection with sensitization to the hapten diphenylcyclopropenone (DPC). The receptors derive from a woman aged 50 to 65 with alopecia areata. Some clones in this sample may be carry-over from other donors' samples.

This clonotype occurred many times. The chain carries TRBV9 and TRBJ2-7; 8 bases match TRBD2. Unmatched junction bases numbered 4, after V lost 0 bases and J lost 2 bases. Germline CDR1 SGDLS, CDR2 YYNGEE. This CDR3 contains 15 residues. CDR3: CASSVGLAGTYEQYF. Here the CDR3 DNA reads TGTGCCAGCAGCGTAGGGCTAGCGGGTACCTACGAGCAGTACTTC.

This clonotype has a count of ten or more. This sequence joins TRBV20-1 and TRBJ2-7; 10 nucleotides match TRBD2. The CDR3 runs to 13 residues. The V segment lost 6 bases and the J segment 3 bases; nucleotides outside the gene matches: 5. Germline V lookup: CDR1 DFQATT, CDR2 SNEGSKA (reference sequence). This CDR3 reads CSAVTSGIYEQYF. The CDR3 DNA sequence: TGCAGTGCCGTCACTAGCGGGATCTACGAGCAGTACTTC.

This clonotype was observed a few times. This sequence joins TRBV7-6 and TRBJ2-5, with 8 positions matching TRBD2. The V gene end was trimmed by 4 bases and the J gene end by 5 bases; junction bases not matched to a gene: 15. Germline values: CDR1 SGHVS, CDR2 FNYEAQ. There are 17 residues in the CDR3. The CDR3 loop reads CASSSGRAGGPRETQYF. CDR3 DNA: TGTGCCAGCAGCTCCGGGCGGGCGGGAGGCCCCCGCGAGACCCAGTACTTC.

This clonotype has only a few counts. The chain employs TRBV6-2 or TRBV6-3 and TRBJ2-2, with TRBD2 as a possible D gene (6 bases). The ends were cut back, 5 bases at V and 2 bases at J, with 12 bases in the middle. Germline values: CDR1 MNHEY, CDR2 SVGEGT. This CDR3 comprises 15 residues. In DNA form, the CDR3 reads TGTGCCAGCAGTCCCACTAGCATCAACACCGGGGAGCTGTTTTTT. Its protein is CASSPTSINTGELFF.

The chain uses TRBV9 and TRBJ2-6; D is unclear. The germline CDR1 and CDR2 sequences are SGDLS and YYNGEE. This CDR3 has 17 residues. Trimming cost V 0 bases and J 0 bases, with 10 bases left between them. The CDR3 DNA sequence: TGTGCCAGCAGCGTAGATCTCGTAGACTCTGGGGCCAACGTCCTGACTTTC. This gives the protein CASSVDLVDSGANVLTF.

This clonotype has more than one count but fewer than ten. The chain combines TRBV28 with TRBJ1-2; unclear D gene. The V end lost 2 bases, the J end lost 3 bases, and 10 bases lay between the germline ends. Germline values: CDR1 MDHEN, CDR2 SYDVKM. The CDR3 spans 14 residues. CDR3 protein: CASSLTLVDYGYTF. As DNA, the CDR3 is TGTGCCAGCAGTTTAACGTTGGTTGACTATGGCTACACCTTC.

Ten or more counts support this clonotype. CDR3 sequence reads: CASSYQGQGADTQYF. CDR3 bases: TGTGCCAGCAGCTACCAGGGACAGGGGGCAGATACGCAGTATTTT. V gene TRBV6-6 combines with J gene TRBJ2-3; 11 bases align to TRBD1. Germline CDR1 is MNHNY and CDR2 is SVGAGI (reference sequence). The CDR3 is made up of 15 amino acids. Unmatched junction bases numbered 6, after V lost 6 bases and J lost 4 bases.

This rearrangement joins TRBV29-1 to TRBJ2-1; 10 positions match TRBD1. Germline trimming cut 6 bases from V and 6 bases from J; bases unmatched to any gene: 2. The V gene's germline CDR1 is SQVTM and CDR2 ANQGSEA. CDR3 size: 12 residues. CDR3 sequence: CSVRQGANEQFF. The CDR3 nucleotides read TGCAGCGTCAGACAGGGGGCCAATGAGCAGTTCTTC.

V and J are TRBV27 and TRBJ2-7, with 7 bases lining up with TRBD2. From germline, CDR1 is MNHEY and CDR2 SMNVEV (reference sequence). After removal of 6 bases from V and 2 bases from J, the junction contained 7 bases not matched to a gene. The CDR3 is made up of 14 amino acids. CDR3 nucleotide sequence: TGTGCCAGCAGACCGGGACTAATCCCCTACGAGCAGTACTTC. Translated, it gives CASRPGLIPYEQYF.

The chain joins TRBV11-2 to TRBJ2-5, with D uncertain. Germline V lookup: CDR1 SGHAT, CDR2 FQNNGV. CDR3 size: 14 residues. Deletions cut 0 bases from V and 0 bases from J, with 5 bases between. CDR3 DNA: TGTGCCAGCAGCTTAGAAGCGTACCAAGAGACCCAGTACTTC. Its translation: CASSLEAYQETQYF.

This clonotype appeared many times. The chain employs TRBV29-1 and TRBJ2-5; D may be TRBD1 or TRBD2 (5 bases each). The CDR3 spans 11 residues. Germline V gene lookup returns CDR1 SQVTM and CDR2 ANQGSEA. V lost 8 bases and J 2 bases, leaving 9 bases between the germline ends. This CDR3 is CSLGRQETQYF. DNA for the CDR3: TGCAGCCTGGGACGTCAAGAGACCCAGTACTTC.

This clonotype was recorded a few times. V usage is TRBV11-2 and J usage is TRBJ1-5; TRBD1 matches 12 bases. Per germline, CDR1 SGHAT and CDR2 FQNNGV. V lost 5 bases to trimming and J lost 6 bases; unmatched junction nucleotides: 8. This CDR3 is 16 amino acids long. Here the CDR3 DNA reads TGTGCCAGCAGCGTCGGGACAGGGGGCTTTGGTCAGCCCCAGCATTTT. Translation gives CASSVGTGGFGQPQHF.

In its sample, this clonotype was seen a few times. The CDR3 loop is CSGLTSGDTQYF. CDR3 sequence (DNA): TGCAGCGGATTGACTAGCGGAGATACGCAGTATTTT. The V and J genes are TRBV29-1 and TRBJ2-3, with 9 bases that match TRBD2. The J segment lost 5 bases and the V segment lost 7 bases, leaving 4 bases of the junction unmatched. Germline lookup yields CDR1 SQVTM and CDR2 ANQGSEA. This CDR3 region has 12 residues.

Ten or more counts support this clonotype. The rearrangement links TRBV11-2 to TRBJ1-5; 9 bases fit TRBD1. The germline V gene has CDR1 SGHAT and CDR2 FQNNGV. V was pared by 5 bases and J by 4 bases, with 6 bases of the junction left unmatched. The CDR3 spans 15 residues. This chain's CDR3 is CASSPGQGRNQPQHF. The CDR3 nucleotides are TGTGCCAGCAGCCCGGGACAGGGAAGAAATCAGCCCCAGCATTTT.

This clonotype has a count of ten or more. This chain uses TRBV5-5 with TRBJ1-5, with 7 bases fitting TRBD1. Germline CDR1 is SGHKS and CDR2 is YYEKEE (reference sequence). The CDR3 is 18 residues long. V was clipped by 4 bases and J by 1 base; unmatched bases: 14. The CDR3 sequence is CASSVAETGSRSNQPQHF. The CDR3 bases are TGTGCCAGCAGCGTGGCCGAGACAGGGAGTCGGAGCAATCAGCCCCAGCATTTT.

V is TRBV21-1 and J is TRBJ2-7. TRBV21-1 represents a pseudogene. The CDR3 spans 15 residues. The chain's CDR3 is CASSKAAPSSYEQYF. The CDR3 region has the DNA TGTGCCAGCAGCAAAGCGGCTCCGAGCTCCTACGAGCAGTACTTC.

The genes are TRBV14 and TRBJ2-2; no reliable D call. Germline values: CDR1 SGHDN, CDR2 FVKESK. The CDR3 is 15 amino acids. Trimming shortened V by 4 bases and J by 4 bases, and 13 bases separated the two germline ends. CDR3 nucleotide sequence: TGTGCCAGCAGCCGGACCCCCGAATCCACCGGGGAGCTGTTTTTT. It encodes CASSRTPESTGELFF.

This clonotype was counted ten times or more. This rearrangement joins TRBV5-1 to TRBJ1-4, with unresolved D. With 1 base removed from V and 8 bases from J, the gap between germline ends came to 15 bases. CDR1 and CDR2 (germline): SGHRS, YFSETQ. The CDR3 is 15 residues long. The CDR3 reads CASSLSGRLQEKLFF. The CDR3 nucleotides read TGCGCCAGCAGCTTGAGTGGCCGATTACAAGAAAAACTGTTTTTT. Supplemented by reference TRBV5-1 and TRBJ1-4, the full variable domain reads KAGVTQTPRYLIKTRGQQVTLSCSPISGHRSVSWYQQTPGQGLQFLFEYFSETQRNKGNFPGRFSGRQFSNSRSEMNVSTLELGDSALYLCASSLSGRLQEKLFFGSGTQLSVL.

This clonotype has only a few counts. V and J are TRBV12-3 or TRBV12-4 and TRBJ2-1; no clear D gene. This CDR3 has 12 residues. The V gene lost 6 bases and the J gene lost 4 bases, with 7 bases spanning the gap. CDR3 sequence: CASSPVYNEQFF. CDR3 in DNA: TGTGCCAGCAGCCCTGTTTACAATGAGCAGTTCTTC.

The V and J genes are TRBV5-1 and TRBJ2-7; 7 nucleotides agree with TRBD1. Germline V gene lookup returns CDR1 SGHRS and CDR2 YFSETQ. V was pared by 7 bases and J by 2 bases, with 12 bases of the junction left unmatched. The CDR3 extends over 15 amino acids. The CDR3: CASRPRQGLPYEQYF. Here the CDR3 DNA reads TGCGCCAGCCGGCCTCGACAGGGCTTACCCTACGAGCAGTACTTC.

J is TRBJ2-1 and V is TRBV5-1; D is perhaps TRBD2 (7 bases). The germline gives CDR1 SGHRS, CDR2 YFSETQ. The CDR3 totals 16 residues. Trimming stripped 3 bases from V and 1 base from J, with 14 bases between. Written as DNA, the CDR3 is TGCGCCAGCAGCTCCGGGGGCGGGAGATCCTACAATGAGCAGTTCTTC. Its translation: CASSSGGGRSYNEQFF.

In this sample, this clonotype turned up many times. V is TRBV18 and J is TRBJ2-3; D may be TRBD1 (6 bases). The CDR3 loop spans 15 amino acids. V lost 0 bases and J lost 1, with 8 bases in between. CDR1 is KGHSH, CDR2 LQKENI, per germline. The CDR3 protein is CASSPPAGGTDTQYF. The CDR3 nucleotides read TGTGCCAGCTCACCACCGGCAGGGGGCACAGATACGCAGTATTTT.

This clonotype appeared a few times. The chain employs TRBV5-6 and TRBJ2-7; D unresolved. The V gene's germline CDR1 is SGHDT and CDR2 YYEEEE. V was trimmed by 4 bases and J by 1 base, leaving 15 bases between them. The CDR3 has 15 amino acids. CDR3 loop: CASSTTASRSYEQYF. CDR3 DNA: TGTGCCAGCAGCACAACAGCCTCGCGGTCCTACGAGCAGTACTTC.

At least ten counts were recorded for this clonotype. The chain recombines TRBV7-3 with TRBJ1-1; D is ambiguous. The CDR3 length is 15 residues. Germline CDR1 is SGHTA and CDR2 is FQGTGA. V dropped 1 base and J dropped 1 base, with 10 bases sitting between them. The CDR3 DNA reads as TGTGCCAGCAGCTTAATGGGCGGCGCGAACACTGAAGCTTTCTTT. This gives the protein CASSLMGGANTEAFF.